These 21 T cell receptor beta chains came from one sample sequenced in a study of CD8+CD57+ T cells in acquired aplastic anemia. The study profiled TCR beta VDJ and CDR3 using genomic DNA as template. TCRdb re-analysed the reads in MiXCR, keeping a single row per CDR3 protein. The data hold about 190,000 distinct CDR3 sequences, with 54% observed a single time. Source material: sorted CD4+, CD8+, or CD8+CD57+ T cells (not recorded which) from PBMCs. These receptors were taken from a human donor in good health, serving as a control.

Only a few counts were recorded for this clonotype. The rearrangement links TRBV2 to TRBJ1-1; 7 nucleotides match TRBD1. There are 15 residues in the CDR3. Trimming at V came to 7 bases and at J to 1 base, leaving 9 bases not matched to a gene. Germline lookup yields CDR1 SNHLY and CDR2 FYNNEI. This CDR3 is CASTSGGNGNTEAFF. The CDR3 DNA reads TGTGCCAGCACCTCAGGGGGGAATGGGAACACTGAAGCTTTCTTT.

The V gene is TRBV10-3, the J gene TRBJ2-7, with 9 bases lining up with TRBD1. In germline, CDR1 is ENHRY, CDR2 SYGVKD. With 3 bases clipped from V and 2 bases from J, the junction kept 5 bases outside the gene matches. The CDR3 contains 15 residues. This CDR3 is CAISDPGQGAYEQYF. CDR3 coding DNA: TGTGCCATCAGTGACCCGGGACAGGGAGCCTACGAGCAGTACTTC.

This clonotype occurred many times. This CDR3 is CASSSTAPVYGYTF. For the CDR3, the DNA is TGTGCCAGCAGTTCGACAGCCCCTGTCTATGGCTACACCTTC. The chain employs TRBV27 and TRBJ1-2; D might be TRBD1 (5 bases). Germline V gives CDR1 MNHEY, CDR2 SMNVEV (reference sequence). This CDR3 spans 14 amino acids. Trimming stripped 4 bases from V and 4 bases from J, with 13 bases between.

This clonotype turned up a few times. The CDR3 DNA sequence: TGCAGTGCTAGGAAAGACCGGACGAACACTGAAGCTTTCTTT. Protein: CSARKDRTNTEAFF. The chain recombines TRBV20-1 with TRBJ1-1; D gene uncertain. Germline V CDR1 and CDR2: DFQATT, SNEGSKA (reference sequence). With 3 bases removed from V and 1 base from J, the gap between germline ends came to 12 bases. CDR3 length equals 14 residues.

This chain links TRBV7-9 with TRBJ1-5; TRBD1 might be the D (5 bases). CDR3 length: 17 residues. With 5 bases removed from V and 2 bases from J, the gap between germline ends came to 19 bases. Germline assignment: CDR1 SEHNR and CDR2 FQNEAQ (reference sequence). DNA for the CDR3: TGTGCCAGCAGCGTGGGGACTCCCTTTGGCGGCAATCAGCCCCAGCATTTT. The encoded protein is CASSVGTPFGGNQPQHF.

This rearrangement joins TRBV2 to TRBJ2-1; D not certain. CDR1 and CDR2 (germline): SNHLY, FYNNEI. V dropped 7 bases and J dropped 9 bases, with 10 bases sitting between them. CDR3 length: 11 amino acids. CDR3 nucleotide sequence: TGTGCCAGCAAGTCGAGTAGTGAGCAGTTCTTC. This codes for CASKSSSEQFF.

CDR3 residues: CASSVDSGGAGANVLTF. For the CDR3, the DNA is TGTGCCAGCAGCGTAGACTCGGGGGGGGCTGGGGCCAACGTCCTGACTTTC. The rearrangement uses TRBV5-5 and TRBJ2-6; 8 nucleotides align to TRBD2. Germline-derived CDR1 and CDR2 are SGHKS and YYEKEE (reference sequence). The CDR3 loop spans 17 amino acids. Germline trimming cut 4 bases from V and 2 bases from J; bases unmatched to any gene: 8. The full variable domain, in which reference TRBV5-5 and TRBJ2-6 provide the parts outside the CDR3, is DAGVTQSPTHLIKTRGQQVTLRCSPISGHKSVSWYQQVLGQGPQFIFQYYEKEERGRGNFPDRFSARQFPNYSSELNVNALLLGDSALYLCASSVDSGGAGANVLTFGAGSRLTVL.

The table lists this clonotype with a count of one. The chain couples TRBV15 to TRBJ2-2; D remains unclear. This CDR3 has 15 residues. Germline CDR1 is LNHNV and CDR2 is YYDKDF (reference sequence). The V gene lost 0 bases and the J gene lost 1 base, with 6 bases spanning the gap. CDR3 amino acids: CATSRDWGNTGELFF. CDR3 bases: TGTGCCACCAGCAGAGATTGGGGGAACACCGGGGAGCTGTTTTTT. Complete variable domain (other parts from reference TRBV15 and TRBJ2-2): DAMVIQNPRYQVTQFGKPVTLSCSQTLNHNVMYWYQQKSSQAPKLLFHYYDKDFNNEADTPDNFQSRRPNTSFCFLDIRSPGLGDTAMYLCATSRDWGNTGELFFGEGSRLTVL.

The chain links TRBV20-1 to TRBJ1-1; 9 nucleotides match TRBD1. There are 14 residues in the CDR3. Germline values: CDR1 DFQATT, CDR2 SNEGSKA (reference sequence). The V segment lost 2 bases and the J segment 6 bases; nucleotides outside the gene matches: 7. CDR3 in DNA: TGCAGTGCTAGACGCGACAGGGGGGTATCTGAAGCTTTCTTT. As protein: CSARRDRGVSEAFF.

This clonotype was seen a single time. The chain links TRBV2 to TRBJ2-7, with a weak D call TRBD1 (8 bases). Trimming cost V 6 bases and J 1 base, with 16 bases left between them. Germline assignment: CDR1 SNHLY and CDR2 FYNNEI. CDR3 length: 15 residues. CDR3 DNA sequence: TGTGCCAGCAGGGGGGGGACAGGACCTTCCTACGAGCAGTACTTC. It yields the protein CASRGGTGPSYEQYF. The complete variable domain, with remaining parts taken from reference TRBV2 and TRBJ2-7, reads EPEVTQTPSHQVTQMGQEVILRCVPISNHLYFYWYRQILGQKVEFLVSFYNNEISEKSEIFDDQFSVERPDGSNFTLKIRSTKLEDSAMYFCASRGGTGPSYEQYFGPGTRLTVT.

The table lists this clonotype with many counts. This chain uses TRBV5-6 with TRBJ1-4; D unclear. This CDR3 is 15 amino acids long. With 1 base removed from V and 3 bases from J, the gap between germline ends came to 10 bases. Germline V gives CDR1 SGHDT, CDR2 YYEEEE. The CDR3 here is CASSLSGRPNEKLFF. The CDR3 nucleotides are TGTGCCAGCAGCTTGTCGGGCAGGCCTAATGAAAAACTGTTTTTT.

This clonotype appeared a few times. The chain uses TRBV10-3 and TRBJ1-1, with a tentative D call TRBD1 (6 bases). CDR1 and CDR2 (germline): ENHRY, SYGVKD. Trimming took off 8 bases at V and 3 bases at J, with 31 bases between the two ends. There are 19 residues in the CDR3. Here the CDR3 reads CAISPQAYWGAERDTEAFF. The DNA of the CDR3 is TGTGCCATCTCCCCCCAAGCTTACTGGGGGGCCGAAAGGGACACTGAAGCTTTCTTT.

This clonotype has more than one count but fewer than ten. This chain connects TRBV29-1 to TRBJ1-1; no clear D gene. The ends were cut back, 7 bases at V and 0 bases at J, with 9 bases in the middle. This CDR3 region has 12 residues. Germline V gene data show CDR1 as SQVTM and CDR2 as ANQGSEA. The chain's CDR3 is CSGEGLNTEAFF. The CDR3 nucleotides read TGCAGCGGGGAGGGATTGAACACTGAAGCTTTCTTT.

This clonotype has a single count. The chain employs TRBV10-2 and TRBJ2-2; tentatively, D is TRBD1 or TRBD2 (5 bases each). V dropped 3 bases and J dropped 4 bases, with 15 bases sitting between them. This CDR3 has 16 amino acids. Germline-derived CDR1 and CDR2 are WSHSY and SAAADI. In DNA form, the CDR3 reads TGCGCCAGCAGTGACTATGGGGGAGTGGGCACCGGGGAGCTGTTTTTT. Protein product: CASSDYGGVGTGELFF.

This clonotype was recorded a few times. This rearrangement joins TRBV7-2 to TRBJ2-7; D unresolved. The CDR3 loop spans 15 amino acids. Looked up from germline, CDR1 is SGHTA and CDR2 is FQGNSA. Trimming removed 5 bases at V and 5 bases at J, with 19 bases between. CDR3 nucleotides: TGTGCCAGCAGCCCCATTAGGCCCCTCCTGAACGAGCAGTACTTC. Translation: CASSPIRPLLNEQYF.

This rearrangement joins TRBV7-9 to TRBJ1-5; no definite D call. The ends were cut back, 3 bases at V and 11 bases at J, with 14 bases in the middle. This CDR3 has 13 amino acids. CDR1 SEHNR and CDR2 FQNEAQ come from the germline V gene (reference sequence). The DNA for the CDR3 is TGTGCCAGCAGCTTGGTCCCCCAAGAGACCCAGCATTTT. This sequence encodes CASSLVPQETQHF.

This clonotype has ten or more counts. The chain uses TRBV11-1 and TRBJ1-1; D perhaps matches TRBD1 (5 bases). V lost 5 bases and J lost 4, with 5 bases in between. This CDR3 comprises 11 residues. Germline assignment: CDR1 SGHAT and CDR2 FQDESV (reference sequence). Here the CDR3 reads CASSQGTEAFF. The DNA for the CDR3 is TGTGCCAGCAGCCAGGGCACTGAAGCTTTCTTT.

Comment on this clonotype: It may be a read error: a sequence one base away is much more abundant. This CDR3 is CASSVDNYGYTF. CDR3 coding DNA: TGTGCCAGCAGCGTAGATAACTATGGCTACACCTTC. The V gene is TRBV9, the J gene TRBJ1-2; no clear D. V lost 0 bases to trimming and J lost 1 base, with 1 base between them. The germline V gene encodes CDR1 SGDLS and CDR2 YYNGEE. The CDR3 spans 12 residues.

Many counts were recorded for this clonotype. V gene TRBV10-3 combines with J gene TRBJ2-1; 7 bases are shared with TRBD2. Germline lookup yields CDR1 ENHRY and CDR2 SYGVKD. J gave up 3 bases and V 5 bases, and 13 bases lay outside the gene matches. The CDR3 has 17 amino acids. CDR3 nucleotide sequence: TGTGCCATCAGTCTTAGAGTAGGGTCGGGGGGCTACAATGAGCAGTTCTTC. It codes for CAISLRVGSGGYNEQFF.

Many counts were recorded for this clonotype. The genes are TRBV19 and TRBJ2-2; a possible D gene is TRBD2 (6 bases). V was cut by 4 bases and J by 13 bases, with 10 bases left in between. The CDR3 sequence is 11 residues long. Germline V gene sequence: CDR1 LNHDA, CDR2 SQIVND (reference sequence). CDR3 region: CASSRQGGLFF. Here the CDR3 DNA reads TGTGCCAGTAGTAGGCAGGGAGGGCTGTTTTTT.

This clonotype was counted many times. This chain connects TRBV12-3 or TRBV12-4 to TRBJ1-6; D is perhaps TRBD1 (6 bases). There are 15 residues in the CDR3. The V end lost 3 bases, the J end lost 9 bases, and 15 bases lay between the germline ends. CDR3 in DNA: TGTGCCAGCAGTTTGTTTGCAGGGGAGTCTTCACCCCTCCACTTT. Amino acid sequence: CASSLFAGESSPLHF.